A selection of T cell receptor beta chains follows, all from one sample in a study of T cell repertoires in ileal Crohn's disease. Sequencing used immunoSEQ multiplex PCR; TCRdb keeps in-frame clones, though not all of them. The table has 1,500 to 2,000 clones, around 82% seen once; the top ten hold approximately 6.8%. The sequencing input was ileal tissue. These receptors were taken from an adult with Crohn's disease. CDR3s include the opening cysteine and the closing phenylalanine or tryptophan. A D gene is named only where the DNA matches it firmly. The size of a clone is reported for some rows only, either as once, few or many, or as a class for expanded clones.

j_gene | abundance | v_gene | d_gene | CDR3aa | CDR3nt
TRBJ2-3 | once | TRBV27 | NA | CASSLYPEAFRGTQYF | TGTGCCAGCAGTTTGTACCCCGAGGCCTTCAGGGGTACGCAGTATTTT
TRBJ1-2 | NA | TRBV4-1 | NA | CASSQVKCRTEPNFYGYTF | TGCGCCAGCAGCCAAGTCAAATGCAGGACAGAACCAAACTTCTATGGCTACACCTTC
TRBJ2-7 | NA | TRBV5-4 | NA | CASSFRGLGEQYF | TGTGCCAGCAGCTTTCGGGGGTTGGGGGAGCAGTACTTC
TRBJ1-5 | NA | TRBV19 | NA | CASSPPPRVNQPQHF | TGTGCCAGTAGTCCCCCCCCGAGAGTCAATCAGCCCCAGCATTTT
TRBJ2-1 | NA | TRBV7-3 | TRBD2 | CASSLAGGPNEQFF | TGTGCCAGCAGCTTAGCGGGGGGGCCTAATGAGCAGTTCTTC
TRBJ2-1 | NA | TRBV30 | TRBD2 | CAWSARTSGGNEQFF | TGTGCCTGGAGCGCCAGGACTAGCGGGGGGAATGAGCAGTTCTTC
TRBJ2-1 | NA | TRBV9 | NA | CASSAQGLPNNEQFF | TGTGCCAGCAGCGCACAGGGTCTCCCCAACAATGAGCAGTTCTTC
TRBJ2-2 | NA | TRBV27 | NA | CASSLLISGVGTGELFF | TGTGCCAGCAGTTTACTTATCTCGGGGGTTGGCACCGGGGAGCTGTTTTTT
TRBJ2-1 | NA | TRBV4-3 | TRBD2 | CASSQRRASGGVNEQFF | TGCGCCAGCAGCCAAAGGAGGGCTAGCGGGGGGGTCAATGAGCAGTTCTTC
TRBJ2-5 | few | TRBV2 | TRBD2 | CASSEGRESQETQYF | TGTGCCAGCAGTGAGGGGCGGGAGTCACAAGAGACCCAGTACTTC
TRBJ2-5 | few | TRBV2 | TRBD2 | CASRELAGAQETQYF | TGTGCCAGCAGGGAACTAGCGGGGGCACAAGAGACCCAGTACTTC
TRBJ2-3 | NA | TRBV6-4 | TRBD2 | CASSDSSGADTQYF | TGTGCCAGCAGTGACTCTAGCGGGGCAGATACGCAGTATTTT